This section outlines one TCR beta chain sequence together with its context. Its antigen is not known. The source of the sample is a study of regulatory T cells in long-lasting Graves disease. Per germline, CDR1 SGHRS and CDR2 YFSETQ. CDR3 length equals 13 residues. Trimming shortened V by 2 bases and J by 8 bases, and 13 bases separated the two germline ends. Whole-study findings and limits: Persistent patients shared 2,741 public clonotypes among themselves. Newly diagnosed patients shared fewer, at roughly 900. Persistent disease favored TRBV28, TRBJ1-2 and TRBJ2-5.

Time point given: newly diagnosed GD, antithyroid drugs for less than 3 months. The TCR library used RNA extracted from PBMCs. Building of the TCR beta libraries involved iRepertoire HTBI primers and Arm-PCR of CDR3 regions. One entry per CDR3 protein results from TCRdb running MiXCR on the multiplex PCR reads. The sample has about 450,000 distinct CDR3 sequences, 13% to 15% seen once; the top ten hold around a sixth. The sample was also reused in another study, on T cells in Graves' hyperthyroidism and ophthalmopathy.

The source material was peripheral blood mononuclear cells (PBMCs), sampled at new diagnosis, from a patient treated with antithyroid drugs. The chain uses TRBV5-1 and TRBJ1-1; D unresolved. This TCR derives from a woman in her forties or fifties with Graves disease. CDR3 in amino acids: CASSLMGIGEAFF. DNA of the CDR3: TGCGCCAGCAGCTTAATGGGGATAGGGGAAGCTTTCTTT.